The rows below give T cell receptor beta chains drawn from one sample of a study of T cells after posttransplantation cyclophosphamide. TCRdb keeps only in-frame clones here, not all; method: immunoSEQ multiplex PCR. This sample carries under 45,000 clones, none of them present only once. Sequenced input: PBMCs. The origin of the receptors is a woman aged 45-65 years in good health and a related stem cell transplant donor. CDR3s include the opening cysteine and the closing phenylalanine or tryptophan. The order of the fields is V gene, J gene, CDR3 protein.

v_gene: TRBV6-5; j_gene: TRBJ2-7; CDR3aa: CASSYFGLAGEQYF
v_gene: TRBV28; j_gene: TRBJ1-1; CDR3aa: CASSSRGFRTEAFF
v_gene: TRBV7-9; j_gene: TRBJ1-3; CDR3aa: CASSLTDRAGGNTIYF
v_gene: TRBV18; j_gene: TRBJ1-1; CDR3aa: CASSRGTGAEAFF
v_gene: TRBV6-1; j_gene: TRBJ1-4; CDR3aa: CASRAGAGEKLFF
v_gene: TRBV5-4; j_gene: TRBJ2-2; CDR3aa: CASRSDRGTFGELFF
v_gene: TRBV28; j_gene: TRBJ1-3; CDR3aa: CASRTRDSLSSGNTIYF
v_gene: TRBV19; j_gene: TRBJ2-2; CDR3aa: CASSIAGGIAGELFF
v_gene: TRBV5-4; j_gene: TRBJ1-5; CDR3aa: CASSTGGENQPQHF
v_gene: TRBV9; j_gene: TRBJ2-3; CDR3aa: CASSRTSGGAYVGTDTQYF